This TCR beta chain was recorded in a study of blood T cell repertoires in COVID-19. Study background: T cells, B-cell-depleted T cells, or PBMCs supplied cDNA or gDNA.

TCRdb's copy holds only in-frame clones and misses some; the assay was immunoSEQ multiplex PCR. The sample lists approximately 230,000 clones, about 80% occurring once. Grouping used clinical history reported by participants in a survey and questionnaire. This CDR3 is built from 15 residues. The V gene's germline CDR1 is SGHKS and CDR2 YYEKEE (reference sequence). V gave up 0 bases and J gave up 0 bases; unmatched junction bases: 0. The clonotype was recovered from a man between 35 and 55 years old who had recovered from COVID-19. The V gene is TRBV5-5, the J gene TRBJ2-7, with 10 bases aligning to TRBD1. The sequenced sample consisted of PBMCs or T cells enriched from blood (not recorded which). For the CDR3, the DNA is TGTGCCAGCAGCTTGGGGACAGGGGGCTCCTACGAGCAGTACTTC. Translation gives CASSLGTGGSYEQYF.